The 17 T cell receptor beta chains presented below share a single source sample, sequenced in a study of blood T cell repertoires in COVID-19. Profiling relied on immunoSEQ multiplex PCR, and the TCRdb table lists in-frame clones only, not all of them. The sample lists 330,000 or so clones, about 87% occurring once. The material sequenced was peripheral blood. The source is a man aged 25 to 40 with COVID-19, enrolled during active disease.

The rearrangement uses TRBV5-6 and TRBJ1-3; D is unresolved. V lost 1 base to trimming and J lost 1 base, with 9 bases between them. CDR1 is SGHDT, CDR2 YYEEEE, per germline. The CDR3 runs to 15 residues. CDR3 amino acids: CASSLKWESGNTIYF. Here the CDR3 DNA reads TGTGCCAGCAGCTTGAAGTGGGAGTCTGGAAACACCATATATTTT.

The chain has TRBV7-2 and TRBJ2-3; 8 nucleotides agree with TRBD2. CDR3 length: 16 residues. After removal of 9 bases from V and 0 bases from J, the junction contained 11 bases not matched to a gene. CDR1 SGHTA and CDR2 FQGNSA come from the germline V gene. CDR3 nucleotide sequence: TGTGCCAGTCGGGGGCGGGGGGCGATCAGCACAGATACGCAGTATTTT. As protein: CASRGRGAISTDTQYF. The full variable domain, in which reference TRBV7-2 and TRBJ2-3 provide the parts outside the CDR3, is GAGVSQSPSNKVTEKGKDVELRCDPISGHTALYWYRQSLGQGLEFLIYFQGNSAPDKSGLPSDRFSAERTGGSVSTLTIQRTQQEDSAVYLCASRGRGAISTDTQYFGPGTRLTVL.

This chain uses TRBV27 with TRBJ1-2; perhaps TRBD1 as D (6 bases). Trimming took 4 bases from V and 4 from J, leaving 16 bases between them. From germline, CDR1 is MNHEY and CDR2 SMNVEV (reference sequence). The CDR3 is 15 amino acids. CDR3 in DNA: TGTGCCAGCAGTTACGACAGGTCGGCAGGCTATGGCTACACCTTC. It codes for CASSYDRSAGYGYTF.

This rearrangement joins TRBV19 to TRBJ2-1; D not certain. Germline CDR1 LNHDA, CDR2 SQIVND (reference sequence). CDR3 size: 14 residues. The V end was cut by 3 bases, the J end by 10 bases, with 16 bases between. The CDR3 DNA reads TGTGCCAGTAGTATGGTCGGCACCCGGCGGGAGCAGTTCTTC. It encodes CASSMVGTRREQFF.

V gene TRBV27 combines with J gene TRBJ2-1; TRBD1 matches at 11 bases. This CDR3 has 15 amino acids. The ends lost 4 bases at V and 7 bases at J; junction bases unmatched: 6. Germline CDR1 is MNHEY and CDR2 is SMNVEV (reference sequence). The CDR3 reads CASSSGQGGINEQFF. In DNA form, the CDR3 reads TGTGCCAGCAGTTCGGGACAGGGGGGCATTAATGAGCAGTTCTTC.

The CDR3 protein is CASCPGPSCTEAFF. For the CDR3, the DNA is TGTGCCAGCTGCCCAGGGCCGAGTTGCACTGAAGCTTTCTTT. The chain uses TRBV5-6 and TRBJ1-1; D might be TRBD1 (5 bases). CDR1 and CDR2 (germline): SGHDT, YYEEEE. The CDR3 covers 14 residues. Trimming left V 7 bases short and J 4 bases short, with 17 bases between.

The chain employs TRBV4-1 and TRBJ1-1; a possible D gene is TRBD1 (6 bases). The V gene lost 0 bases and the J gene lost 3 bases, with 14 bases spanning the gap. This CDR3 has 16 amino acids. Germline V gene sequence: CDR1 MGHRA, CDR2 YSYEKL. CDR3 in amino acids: CASSQDIQGGDTEAFF. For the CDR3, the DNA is TGCGCCAGCAGCCAAGATATACAGGGTGGGGACACTGAAGCTTTCTTT.

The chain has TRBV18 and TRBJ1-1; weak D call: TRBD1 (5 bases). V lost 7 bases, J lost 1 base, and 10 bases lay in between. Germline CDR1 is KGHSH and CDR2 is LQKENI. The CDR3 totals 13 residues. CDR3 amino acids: CASFSDRNTEAFF. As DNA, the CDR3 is TGTGCCAGCTTTTCCGACAGGAACACTGAAGCTTTCTTT.

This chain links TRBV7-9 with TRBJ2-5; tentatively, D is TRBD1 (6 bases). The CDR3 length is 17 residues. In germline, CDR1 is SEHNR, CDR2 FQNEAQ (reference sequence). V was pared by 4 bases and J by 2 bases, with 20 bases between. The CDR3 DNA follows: TGTGCCAGCAGCTCGACACAGGGCCGCTGGGGGCAAGAGACCCAGTACTTC. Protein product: CASSSTQGRWGQETQYF. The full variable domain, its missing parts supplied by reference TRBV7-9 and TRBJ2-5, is DTGVSQNPRHKITKRGQNVTFRCDPISEHNRLYWYRQTLGQGPEFLTYFQNEAQLEKSRLLSDRFSAERPKGSFSTLEIQRTEQGDSAMYLCASSSTQGRWGQETQYFGPGTRLLVL.

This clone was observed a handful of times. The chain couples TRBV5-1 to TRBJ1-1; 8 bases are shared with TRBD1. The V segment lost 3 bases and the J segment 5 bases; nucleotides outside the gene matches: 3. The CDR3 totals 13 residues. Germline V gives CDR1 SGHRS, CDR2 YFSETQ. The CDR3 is CASSSGQETEAFF. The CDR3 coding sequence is TGCGCCAGCAGCTCGGGACAGGAGACTGAAGCTTTCTTT.

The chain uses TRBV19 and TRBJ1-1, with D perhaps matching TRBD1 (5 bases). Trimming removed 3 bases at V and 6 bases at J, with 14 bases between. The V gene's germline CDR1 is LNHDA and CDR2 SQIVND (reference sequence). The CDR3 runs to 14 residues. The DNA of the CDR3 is TGTGCCAGTAGTATGACCAGGGAGGGCCCTGAAGCTTTCTTT. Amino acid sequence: CASSMTREGPEAFF.

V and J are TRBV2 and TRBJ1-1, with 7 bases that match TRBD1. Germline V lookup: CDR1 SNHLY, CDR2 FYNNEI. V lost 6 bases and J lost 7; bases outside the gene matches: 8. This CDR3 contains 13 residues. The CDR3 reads CASSTKTGHEAFF. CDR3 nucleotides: TGTGCCAGCAGCACCAAGACAGGGCATGAAGCTTTCTTT.

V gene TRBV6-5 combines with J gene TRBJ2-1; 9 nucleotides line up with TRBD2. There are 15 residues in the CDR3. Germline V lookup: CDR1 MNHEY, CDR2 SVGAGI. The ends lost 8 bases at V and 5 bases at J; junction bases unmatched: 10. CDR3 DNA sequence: TGTGCCAGCGCGAACAGACTAGCGGCTAACAATGAGCAGTTCTTC. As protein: CASANRLAANNEQFF.

The CDR3: CASSTGGISYNEQFF. CDR3 nucleotides: TGTGCCAGCAGCACAGGTGGGATCTCCTACAATGAGCAGTTCTTC. The chain joins TRBV9 to TRBJ2-1; D may be TRBD1 (5 bases). CDR1 is SGDLS and CDR2 is YYNGEE in the germline V gene. The CDR3 contains 15 residues. V was pared by 4 bases and J by 0 bases, with 11 bases between.

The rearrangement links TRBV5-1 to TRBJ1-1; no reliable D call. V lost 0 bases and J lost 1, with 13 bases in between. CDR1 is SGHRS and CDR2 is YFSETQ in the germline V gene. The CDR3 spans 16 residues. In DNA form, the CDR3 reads TGCGCCAGCAGCTTGGGCCGGGGAGGTGAGAACACTGAAGCTTTCTTT. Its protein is CASSLGRGGENTEAFF.

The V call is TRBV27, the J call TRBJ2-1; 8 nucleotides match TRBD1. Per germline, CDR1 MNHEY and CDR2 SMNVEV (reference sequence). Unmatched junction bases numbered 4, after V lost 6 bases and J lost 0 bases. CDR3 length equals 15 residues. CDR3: CASRSGTGSYNEQFF. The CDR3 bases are TGTGCCAGCAGATCCGGGACAGGCTCCTACAATGAGCAGTTCTTC.

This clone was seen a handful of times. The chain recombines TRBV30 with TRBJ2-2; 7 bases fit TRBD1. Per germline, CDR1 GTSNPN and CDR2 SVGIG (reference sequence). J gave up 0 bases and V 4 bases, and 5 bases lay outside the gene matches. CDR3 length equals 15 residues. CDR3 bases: TGTGCCTGGAATCGACAGGGAACGAACACCGGGGAGCTGTTTTTT. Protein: CAWNRQGTNTGELFF.